The 5 T cell receptor beta chains below come from one sample, sequenced in a study of tumor-infiltrating lymphocytes in primary liver carcinoma. From about 0.5 ug of total RNA, TCR beta-specific cDNA was reverse-transcribed using a constant-region primer. Three rounds of nested multiplex PCR with slightly modified ARM-PCR produced TCR beta libraries. Two initial PCR rounds of ten to eleven cycles each paired TRBV1-TRBV30 forward primers with a C-beta reverse primer. Each CDR3 protein gets one entry after TCRdb re-called the multiplex PCR reads with MiXCR. The data contain more than 75,000 distinct CDR3 sequences, approximately 77% of them seen just once; the ten biggest clones take up approximately 20%. Co-extracting RNA and DNA was done with about 17-31 mg of unsorted bulk tissue as input. The specimen sequenced was liver tumor tissue from sampling region 1. Regarding subset: tumor region T1, superior pole. All receptors come from a man in his forties or fifties with primary liver carcinoma and hepatitis B virus infection.

This clonotype has just a few counts. This chain joins TRBV24-1 and TRBJ2-5, with 10 bases matching TRBD2. This CDR3 has 14 residues. V gave up 9 bases and J gave up 0 bases; unmatched junction bases: 3. Germline lookup yields CDR1 KGHDR and CDR2 SFDVKD. CDR3 sequence reads: CATGTSDNQETQYF. DNA of the CDR3: TGTGCCACCGGGACTAGCGATAACCAAGAGACCCAGTACTTC.

This clonotype was recorded many times. The V call is TRBV5-6, the J call TRBJ2-7, with TRBD1 as a possible D gene (6 bases). The germline V gene encodes CDR1 SGHDT and CDR2 YYEEEE. Trimming removed 4 bases at V and 0 bases at J, with 11 bases between. The CDR3 consists of 14 residues. DNA for the CDR3: TGTGCCAGCAGCGACCGGGACACCTCCTACGAGCAGTACTTC. Translated: CASSDRDTSYEQYF. The full variable domain, in which reference TRBV5-6 and TRBJ2-7 provide the parts outside the CDR3, is DAGVTQSPTHLIKTRGQQVTLRCSPKSGHDTVSWYQQALGQGPQFIFQYYEEEERQRGNFPDRFSGHQFPNYSSELNVNALLLGDSALYLCASSDRDTSYEQYFGPGTRLTVT.

Details on this clonotype: At one end, the junction sequence differs from germline, possibly due to a read error. The chain has TRBV7-9 and TRBJ2-1, with 7 nucleotides matching TRBD2. Germline CDR1 reads SEHNR; CDR2 reads FQNEAQ (reference sequence). The CDR3 runs 17 residues. The CDR3 DNA sequence: TGTGCCACCAGCTTAGCGCTGGGCGGGAGCTCCTATAATGAGCAGTTCTTC. Protein sequence: CATSLALGGSSYNEQFF.

Comments on this clonotype: A much more abundant neighbour one base away suggests this may be a read error. The chain joins TRBV6-5 to TRBJ1-4, with D uncertain. Germline V lookup: CDR1 MNHEY, CDR2 SVGAGI. There are 13 residues in the CDR3. The chain's CDR3 is CASSHSRNEKLFF. CDR3 DNA: TGTGCCAGCAGTCACTCGAGAAATGAAAAACTGTTTTTT.

The genes are TRBV11-2 and TRBJ2-7, with TRBD2 matching 11 bases. Germline V gene sequence: CDR1 SGHAT, CDR2 FQNNGV. CDR3 size: 17 residues. V was pared by 7 bases and J by 1 base, with 12 bases of the junction left unmatched. The CDR3, as DNA: TGTGCCAGCAACCAGGGACTAGCGGATTCCCCTTCCTACGAGCAGTACTTC. Translated: CASNQGLADSPSYEQYF.